This T cell receptor (beta chain) was profiled in a study of OX40 agonist ivuxolimab in advanced cancers. Study observations and caveats: Compared with CD4+, CD8+ T cells on average had more expanded clones. Low normalized T-cell clonal expansion also characterized some of the nonresponders.

This clone was observed once. Its target is not known. This CDR3 has 13 amino acids. Sequenced by immunoSEQ multiplex PCR; TCRdb stores in-frame clones only, minus some. The sample has over 50,000 clones, over 80% seen once; the top ten hold over 20%. The material was CD4+ or CD8+ T cells sorted from blood, obtained in a trial of the OX40 agonist ivuxolimab. This receptor was obtained from an adult with an advanced solid tumor such as melanoma, head and neck, liver or kidney cancer. The genes are TRBV12-2 and TRBJ1-1; the D segment call TRBD1 is taken from the table without a DNA check. TRBV12-2 is listed as a pseudogene. CDR3 sequence (DNA): TGTGCAAGTCGCCACAGCATGAACACTGAAGCTTTCTTT. It is translated as CASRHSMNTEAFF.